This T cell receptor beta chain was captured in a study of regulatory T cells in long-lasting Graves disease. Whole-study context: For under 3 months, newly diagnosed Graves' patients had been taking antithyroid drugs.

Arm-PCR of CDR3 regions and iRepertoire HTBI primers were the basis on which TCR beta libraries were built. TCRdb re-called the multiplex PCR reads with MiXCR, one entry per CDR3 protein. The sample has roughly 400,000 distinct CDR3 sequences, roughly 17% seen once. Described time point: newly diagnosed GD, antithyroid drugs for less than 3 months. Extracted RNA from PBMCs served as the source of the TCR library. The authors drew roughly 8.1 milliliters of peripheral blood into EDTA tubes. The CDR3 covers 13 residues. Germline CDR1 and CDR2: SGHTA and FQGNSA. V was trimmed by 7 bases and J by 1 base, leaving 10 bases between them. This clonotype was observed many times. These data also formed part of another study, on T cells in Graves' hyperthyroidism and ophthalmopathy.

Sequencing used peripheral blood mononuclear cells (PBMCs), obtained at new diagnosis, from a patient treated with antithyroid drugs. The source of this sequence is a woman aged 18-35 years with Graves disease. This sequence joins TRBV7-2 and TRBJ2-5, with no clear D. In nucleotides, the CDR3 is TGTGCCAGCACCACCCAATCCCAAGAGACCCAGTACTTC. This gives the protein CASTTQSQETQYF.